This T cell receptor beta chain was observed in a study of blood T cell repertoires in COVID-19. About the research overall: Some COVID-19 samples were acute and others convalescent; all came from the United States, Italy and Spain. Sources were T cells, B-cell-depleted T cells, or PBMCs; the material itself was cDNA or gDNA.

Looked up from germline, CDR1 is SNHLY and CDR2 is FYNNEI. The ends lost 4 bases at V and 8 bases at J; junction bases unmatched: 8. The CDR3 spans 15 residues. Per the study methods: Using reference gene primer amplification, nucleated cell counts were estimated. Using immunoSEQ multiplex PCR, the repertoire was profiled, and TCRdb retains in-frame clones only, with some absent. V, J and clone size derive from that table, while D and trimming were established from the DNA sequence. The sample has about 160,000 clones, roughly 86% seen once. Source material: peripheral blood. The gene calls are TRBV2 and TRBJ1-4, with 9 positions matching TRBD1. This TCR came from a woman aged 55-70 years who had recovered from COVID-19. The CDR3 DNA reads as TGTGCCAGCAGTGGAAACCCGACAGGGGGAGAAAAACTGTTTTTT. It yields the protein CASSGNPTGGEKLFF.